This TCR beta chain came from a study of cytomegalovirus exposure and HLA in healthy donors. Researchers ran the PCR with 60 Vbeta and 13 Jbeta primers. Profiled with immunoSEQ multiplex PCR; TCRdb holds only in-frame clones, not every one. Among approximately 110,000 clones listed, 76% were seen once. This clone has just a few counts. Germline values: CDR1 SGDLS, CDR2 YYNGEE. The CDR3 totals 14 residues. J gave up 8 bases and V 4 bases, and 10 bases lay outside the gene matches. The V call is TRBV9, the J call TRBJ1-1, with TRBD1 matching 8 bases. The sequencing input was PBMCs. The receptor's source is a man between 50 and 59 years old in good health and CMV-seronegative. The CDR3 loop is CASSPQTGATEAFF. DNA for the CDR3: TGTGCCAGCAGCCCTCAGACAGGGGCTACAGAAGCTTTCTTT.